Reported below is one T cell receptor (beta chain). This specimen comes from a study of blood T cell repertoires in COVID-19. Study information: Samples representing acute and convalescent COVID-19 were sourced from the United States, Italy and Spain. PBMCs, B-cell-depleted T cells, or T cells provided the cDNA or gDNA that made up the material.

The study drew participants aged about 18 to 90 years from 20 to 30 US areas. Participants' own reports of clinical history determined their cohort assignment. The data were produced by immunoSEQ multiplex PCR, yet TCRdb's version contains in-frame clones alone and is incomplete. The sample shows roughly 300,000 clones, over 75% of them seen only once. CDR3 length: 13 amino acids. CDR1 DFQATT and CDR2 SNEGSKA come from the germline V gene (reference sequence). Trimming cost V 3 bases and J 1 base; bases outside gene matches: 1. The clonotype comes from a woman aged 25-40 years who had recovered from COVID-19. Sample: PBMCs or T cells enriched from blood (not recorded which). J is TRBJ2-3 and V is TRBV20-1; 7 bases are shared with TRBD2. CDR3 in DNA: TGCAGTGCTAGTGCGGGGGGCACAGATACGCAGTATTTT. It is translated as CSASAGGTDTQYF.